Listed here are 21 T cell receptor beta chains from one sample, sequenced in a study of T cell repertoires in cytomegalovirus infection. No antigen has been assigned to these receptors. TCRdb called the reads again in MiXCR, with one record for every CDR3 protein. The profile shows roughly 200,000 distinct CDR3 sequences, about 39% of them singletons. The sample was CD8+ T cells from cultured PBMCs, taken from culture after CMV antigen stimulation. The receptors stem from a human donor in good health (CMV status not recorded). Some clones in this sample may be carry-over from other donors' samples.

This chain uses TRBV28 with TRBJ1-3; D gene uncertain. The CDR3 totals 16 residues. V was clipped by 1 base and J by 0 bases, with 10 bases between them. Germline V CDR1 and CDR2: MDHEN, SYDVKM. The CDR3 DNA reads as TGTGCCAGCAGTTTATTCGCCGGGAGCTCTGGAAACACCATATATTTT. It codes for CASSLFAGSSGNTIYF.

This clonotype was counted ten times or more. J is TRBJ1-2 and V is TRBV6-2 or TRBV6-3; 8 bases are shared with TRBD1. CDR3 length: 12 residues. Unmatched junction bases numbered 5, after V lost 8 bases and J lost 6 bases. Germline V gene lookup returns CDR1 MNHEY and CDR2 SVGEGT. The chain's CDR3 is CASGDRPNGYTF. CDR3 bases: TGTGCCAGCGGGGACAGGCCCAATGGCTACACCTTC.

The chain employs TRBV6-2 or TRBV6-3 and TRBJ2-1; 10 bases are shared with TRBD1. CDR3 length equals 16 residues. The ends lost 0 bases at V and 6 bases at J; junction bases unmatched: 5. Germline V gene lookup returns CDR1 MNHEY and CDR2 SVGEGT. The CDR3 sequence is CASSYSRDRGPNEQFF. Here the CDR3 DNA reads TGTGCCAGCAGTTACTCAAGGGACAGGGGACCCAATGAGCAGTTCTTC.

This clonotype appeared a few times. This sequence joins TRBV27 and TRBJ1-1; no clear D. V shed 6 bases and J shed 5 bases, with 7 bases lying between them. Germline loops: CDR1 MNHEY, CDR2 SMNVEV (reference sequence). This CDR3 spans 11 amino acids. The CDR3 protein is CASREGTEAFF. The CDR3 DNA reads as TGTGCCAGCAGAGAAGGGACTGAAGCTTTCTTT.

The table lists this clonotype with a few counts. CDR3: CASSLGRMNTEAFF. The DNA of the CDR3 is TGTGCCAGCAGTCTGGGCAGAATGAACACTGAAGCTTTCTTT. This sequence joins TRBV27 and TRBJ1-1; D gene ambiguous. There are 14 residues in the CDR3. The V end was cut by 5 bases, the J end by 0 bases, with 10 bases between. In germline, CDR1 is MNHEY, CDR2 SMNVEV (reference sequence).

The chain has TRBV30 and TRBJ1-4; D perhaps matches TRBD1 (5 bases). Germline lookup yields CDR1 GTSNPN and CDR2 SVGIG (reference sequence). CDR3 length equals 13 residues. V was shortened by 5 bases and J by 3 bases, with 10 bases between the two germline ends. CDR3 in DNA: TGTGCCTGGGACCAGGGCCCTAATGAAAAACTGTTTTTT. Translating gives CAWDQGPNEKLFF.

This chain connects TRBV27 to TRBJ2-3, with 9 bases lining up with TRBD2. CDR3 length: 14 amino acids. Trimming cost V 3 bases and J 6 bases; bases outside gene matches: 4. Looked up from germline, CDR1 is MNHEY and CDR2 is SMNVEV (reference sequence). CDR3 amino acids: CASSFLAGVDTQYF. In DNA form, the CDR3 reads TGTGCCAGCAGTTTTTTAGCGGGGGTGGATACGCAGTATTTT.

The chain is built from TRBV7-9 and TRBJ2-1; 7 nucleotides line up with TRBD2. Germline trimming cut 7 bases from V and 4 bases from J; bases unmatched to any gene: 13. CDR3 size: 16 residues. The germline CDR1 and CDR2 sequences are SEHNR and FQNEAQ (reference sequence). CDR3 amino acids: CASTRTGLADYNEQFF. DNA of the CDR3: TGTGCCAGCACCCGAACGGGGCTAGCGGATTACAATGAGCAGTTCTTC.

To note about this clonotype: A much larger clonotype is one base distant, so this may be a read error. As DNA, the CDR3 is TGTGCCGGCAGCTTAGTGCGGGGATCAAGCAAAGAGACCCAGTACTTC. Translated, it gives CAGSLVRGSSKETQYF. The rearrangement links TRBV7-9 to TRBJ2-5; maybe TRBD2 (6 bases). The CDR3 totals 16 residues. Germline V lookup: CDR1 SEHNR, CDR2 FQNEAQ (reference sequence).

The rearrangement joins TRBV4-1 to TRBJ2-1, with 7 bases fitting TRBD2. The CDR3 runs to 14 residues. Germline loops: CDR1 MGHRA, CDR2 YSYEKL. The junction had 2 bases not matched to a gene; V was cut back by 5 bases and J by 1 base. The CDR3 spells CASSDSGSYNEQFF. The CDR3 DNA reads TGCGCCAGCAGCGATAGCGGGTCCTACAATGAGCAGTTCTTC.

This chain links TRBV6-6 with TRBJ2-3; the match to TRBD2 covers 13 bases. Germline CDR1 MNHNY, CDR2 SVGAGI (reference sequence). V lost 2 bases and J lost 2; bases outside the gene matches: 7. The CDR3 spans 18 residues. CDR3 coding DNA: TGTGCCAGCAGTTACGAGGGGGGACTAGCGGGGACCACAGATACGCAGTATTTT. Translating it yields CASSYEGGLAGTTDTQYF.

This chain links TRBV4-2 with TRBJ1-6, with D tentatively TRBD1 (5 bases). The V end lost 0 bases, the J end lost 1 base, and 13 bases lay between the germline ends. The CDR3 is 18 residues long. Germline V gene lookup returns CDR1 LGHNA and CDR2 YNFKEQ. Written as DNA, the CDR3 is TGTGCCAGCAGCCAAGAGGGGCAGCTCCCATCCTATAATTCACCCCTCCACTTT. Translation gives CASSQEGQLPSYNSPLHF.

This clonotype was counted a few times. V usage is TRBV20-1 and J usage is TRBJ1-1, with no clear D. The CDR3 has 13 residues. Germline CDR1 is DFQATT and CDR2 is SNEGSKA (reference sequence). V was pared by 0 bases and J by 1 base, with 6 bases between. This CDR3 is CSARDGRNTEAFF. The CDR3 DNA follows: TGCAGTGCTAGAGACGGAAGGAACACTGAAGCTTTCTTT.

This clonotype was seen a handful of times. CDR3 coding DNA: TGTGCTAGTTTGGGGGAAAACTCCTACGAGCAGTACTTC. It specifies CASLGENSYEQYF. V gene TRBV12-5 combines with J gene TRBJ2-7; the D gene could be TRBD1 or TRBD2 (5 bases each). CDR1 LGHNT and CDR2 FRNRAP come from the germline V gene. This CDR3 is built from 13 residues. Trimming removed 8 bases at V and 0 bases at J, with 11 bases between.

The chain has TRBV7-9 and TRBJ2-1, with 8 bases identical to TRBD2. The CDR3 is 14 residues long. From germline, CDR1 is SEHNR and CDR2 FQNEAQ (reference sequence). V was pared by 5 bases and J by 9 bases, with 9 bases of the junction left unmatched. The CDR3 sequence is CASSRAGAPSEQFF. The CDR3 bases are TGTGCCAGCAGCCGAGCGGGAGCCCCGAGTGAGCAGTTCTTC. Full variable domain (missing parts from reference TRBV7-9 and TRBJ2-1): DTGVSQNPRHKITKRGQNVTFRCDPISEHNRLYWYRQTLGQGPEFLTYFQNEAQLEKSRLLSDRFSAERPKGSFSTLEIQRTEQGDSAMYLCASSRAGAPSEQFFGPGTRLTVL.

This chain uses TRBV14 with TRBJ2-1, with D unclear. The CDR3 extends over 11 amino acids. Per the germline V gene, CDR1 is SGHDN and CDR2 is FVKESK. Trimming removed 0 bases from V and 13 bases from J, with 7 bases in between. In DNA, the CDR3 is TGTGCCAGCAGCCAAGACAGGCGACAGTTCTTC. The encoded protein is CASSQDRRQFF.

This clonotype was found many times. The V gene is TRBV7-3, the J gene TRBJ2-6; tentative D call: TRBD2 (5 bases). The CDR3 contains 16 residues. Germline-derived CDR1 and CDR2 are SGHTA and FQGTGA. Trimming stripped 4 bases from V and 2 bases from J, with 12 bases between. The CDR3 region is CASSSEGLAGANVLTF. The CDR3 nucleotides are TGTGCCAGCAGCTCCGAGGGCTTGGCTGGGGCCAACGTCCTGACTTTC. Variable domain in full (rest from reference TRBV7-3 and TRBJ2-6): GAGVSQTPSNKVTEKGKYVELRCDPISGHTALYWYRQSLGQGPEFLIYFQGTGAADDSGLPNDRFFAVRPEGSVSTLKIQRTERGDSAVYLCASSSEGLAGANVLTFGAGSRLTVL.

This clonotype was detected only a few times. This sequence joins TRBV7-3 and TRBJ1-1; D is possibly TRBD1 (5 bases). The V gene lost 5 bases and the J gene lost 3 bases, with 13 bases spanning the gap. The CDR3 totals 14 residues. Germline V lookup: CDR1 SGHTA, CDR2 FQGTGA. CDR3 nucleotides: TGTGCCAGCAGCCGTGGGGGGTACGACACTGAAGCTTTCTTT. It encodes CASSRGGYDTEAFF.

This rearrangement joins TRBV28 to TRBJ1-1, with D possibly being TRBD1 (6 bases). The CDR3 extends over 15 amino acids. Per germline, CDR1 MDHEN and CDR2 SYDVKM. V lost 7 bases to trimming and J lost 0 bases, with 15 bases between them. The CDR3 protein is CASNPTGVMNTEAFF. The DNA for the CDR3 is TGTGCCAGCAACCCGACAGGCGTCATGAACACTGAAGCTTTCTTT.

This clonotype was counted only a few times. The V call is TRBV4-1, the J call TRBJ2-3; tentative D call: TRBD2 (5 bases). The germline gives CDR1 MGHRA, CDR2 YSYEKL. The CDR3 is made up of 16 amino acids. V lost 0 bases, J lost 2 bases, and 12 bases lay in between. The CDR3 DNA reads TGCGCCAGCAGCCAAGACTACGGGGTGAACACAGATACGCAGTATTTT. Its translation: CASSQDYGVNTDTQYF.

This clonotype was counted ten times or more. The CDR3 sequence: CASSSGPYNEQFF. CDR3 coding DNA: TGTGCCAGCAGCTCCGGGCCTTACAATGAGCAGTTCTTC. This chain joins TRBV12-3 or TRBV12-4 and TRBJ2-1, with no clear D. Trimming pared 6 bases from V and 4 bases from J, leaving 10 bases between. The CDR3 covers 13 residues.